The following is a TCR beta chain sequence with its context. This sample was included in a study of blood T cell repertoires in COVID-19. Study in general: Sites across the United States, Italy and Spain contributed samples from acute and convalescent COVID-19.

From germline, CDR1 is SGHAT and CDR2 FQNNGV. The CDR3 extends over 14 amino acids. V was cut by 6 bases and J by 0 bases, with 9 bases left in between. As processed by the authors: By means of reference gene primer amplification, nucleated cell counts were estimated. Assay: immunoSEQ multiplex PCR; the TCRdb copy retains only in-frame clones and omits some. From that table come the V and J calls and clone size; the DNA was used to work out D and trimming. The sample lists around 100,000 clones, roughly nine tenths occurring once. The sequence came from a woman aged 80 or over with acute or convalescent COVID-19. Sequencing was done on a sample of peripheral blood. The V gene is TRBV11-2, the J gene TRBJ1-3, with unresolved D. CDR3 bases: TGTGCCAGCAGACCAGGACTCTCTGGAAACACCATATATTTT. Translated, it gives CASRPGLSGNTIYF. The whole variable domain, filled in from reference TRBV11-2 and TRBJ1-3, reads EAGVAQSPRYKIIEKRQSVAFWCNPISGHATLYWYQQILGQGPKLLIQFQNNGVVDDSQLPKDRFSAERLKGVDSTLKIQPAKLEDSAVYLCASRPGLSGNTIYFGEGSWLTVV.